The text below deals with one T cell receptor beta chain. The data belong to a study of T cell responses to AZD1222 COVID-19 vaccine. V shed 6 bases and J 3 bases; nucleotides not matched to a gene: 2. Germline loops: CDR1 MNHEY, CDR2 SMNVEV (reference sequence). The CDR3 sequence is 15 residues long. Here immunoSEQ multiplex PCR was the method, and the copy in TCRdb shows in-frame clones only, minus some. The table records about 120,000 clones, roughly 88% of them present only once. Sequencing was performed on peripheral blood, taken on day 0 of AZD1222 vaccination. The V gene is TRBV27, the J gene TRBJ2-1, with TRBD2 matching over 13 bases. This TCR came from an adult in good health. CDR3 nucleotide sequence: TGTGCCAGCAGACTAGCGGGAGGGTTCTACAATGAGCAGTTCTTC. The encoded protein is CASRLAGGFYNEQFF.